This T cell receptor (beta chain) originates from a study of T cell responses to AZD1222 COVID-19 vaccine. Profiled with immunoSEQ multiplex PCR; TCRdb holds only in-frame clones, not every one. The sample lists roughly 160,000 clones; about nine tenths were seen once. The germline CDR1 and CDR2 sequences are SGHDN and FVKESK. The CDR3 totals 15 residues. The ends were cut back, 0 bases at V and 4 bases at J, with 9 bases in the middle. Findings and limits, study-wide: Repertoires were collected only later (after the peak T cell response had occurred). Just a handful of AZD1222 recipients were seropositive at baseline. The sample set comprised mostly white British donors with more females, and clonal diversity was possibly underestimated. After two AZD1222 doses, spike-specific TCR breadth and depth rose versus day 0.

As concerns this clone: No antigen is known for it.

This TCR was recovered from an adult in good health. The sample consisted of peripheral blood, taken on day 0 of AZD1222 vaccination. The chain recombines TRBV14 with TRBJ1-4; no clear D. The CDR3 region is CASSQDRHHNEKLFF. CDR3 DNA sequence: TGTGCCAGCAGCCAAGACCGCCACCATAATGAAAAACTGTTTTTT.